A single TCR beta chain is shown here with its context. What it binds is unknown. Germline CDR1 is MNHEY and CDR2 is SVGAGI. The V end lost 2 bases, the J end lost 7 bases, and 17 bases lay between the germline ends. The CDR3 spans 15 residues. These data originate in a study of shared clonotypes between healthy human individuals. As for the study in general: Researchers assigned three CD4 naive, three CD4 memory, two CD8 naive and one CD8 memory plate to each donor.

The assay was immunoSEQ multiplex PCR, and TCRdb's table has in-frame clones only and misses some. The sample records 2 million to 2.5 million clones, 93% being singletons. Study-level points and caveats: In several donors, approximately 5% of naive CD4 clonotypes appeared in common.

Only Caucasian adults living in Nashville, Tennessee served as donors. The rearrangement uses TRBV6-5 and TRBJ1-2; a weak D match, TRBD1 (5 bases). The receptor was derived from a man aged 18 to 35 in good health. Some clones in this sample may be carry-over from other donors' samples. The sample comprised naive CD4+ T cells from PBMCs. Subset specified: CD45RA+ positively selected. CDR3 bases: TGTGCCAGCAGTTACGTGTCAGGCGGGACTGGTGGCTACACCTTC. Its translation is CASSYVSGGTGGYTF.